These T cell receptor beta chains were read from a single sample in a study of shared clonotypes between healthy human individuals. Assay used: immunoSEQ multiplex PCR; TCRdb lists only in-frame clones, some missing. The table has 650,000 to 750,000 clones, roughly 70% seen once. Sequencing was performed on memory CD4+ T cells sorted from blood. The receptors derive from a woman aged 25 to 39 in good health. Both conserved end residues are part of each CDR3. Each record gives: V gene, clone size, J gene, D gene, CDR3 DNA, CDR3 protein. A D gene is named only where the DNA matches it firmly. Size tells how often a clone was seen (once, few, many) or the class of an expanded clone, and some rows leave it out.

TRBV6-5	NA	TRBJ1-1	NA	TGTGCCAGCAGTTACGAAAATAGGGGGTCGACTTTCTTT	CASSYENRGSTFF
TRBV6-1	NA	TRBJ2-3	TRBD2	TGTGCCAGCAGTGACGGACTAGCCCCTAGCACAGATACGCAGTATTTT	CASSDGLAPSTDTQYF
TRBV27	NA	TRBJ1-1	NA	TGTGCCAGCAGAGACAGAGTGAACACTGAAGCTTTCTTT	CASRDRVNTEAFF
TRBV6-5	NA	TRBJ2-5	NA	TGTGCCAGTTGGGACCCGGAAACGGAGGAGACCCAGTACTTC	CASWDPETEETQYF
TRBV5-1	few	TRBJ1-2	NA	TGCGCCAGCAGCTTGGACAGCTCGAGTCGACTTTATGGCTACACCTTC	CASSLDSSSRLYGYTF
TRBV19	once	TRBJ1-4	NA	TGTGCCAGTAGTATAGATGGAATAGACATCGGAACTAATGAAAAACTGTTTTTT	CASSIDGIDIGTNEKLFF
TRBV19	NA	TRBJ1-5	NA	TGTGCCAGTAGTATGAGATTACGGGTAACCCTGGATCAGCCCCAGCATTTT	CASSMRLRVTLDQPQHF
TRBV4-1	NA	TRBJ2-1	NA	TGCGCCAGCAGCCAAGAAGGAATCCTGGGTGAGCAGTTCTTC	CASSQEGILGEQFF
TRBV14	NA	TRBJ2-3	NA	TGTGCCAGCAGCCAAAAACAGACCACAGATACGCAGTATTTT	CASSQKQTTDTQYF
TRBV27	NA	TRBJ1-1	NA	TGTGCCAGCAGTGCGAGAGGGGGGGGGACGACAGCTTTCTTT	CASSARGGGTTAFF
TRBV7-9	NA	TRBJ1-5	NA	TGTGCCAGCAGCTTAGATAGCACTCCCAATCAGCCCCAGCATTTT	CASSLDSTPNQPQHF
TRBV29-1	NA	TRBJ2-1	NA	TGCAGCACCAAACCGTGGGGAGAGGGAGCATGGCAGTTCTTC	CSTKPWGEGAWQFF
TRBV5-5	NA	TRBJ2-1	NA	TGTGCCAGCAGCTTGACTAGTGTTCTCTACAATGAGCAGTTCTTC	CASSLTSVLYNEQFF
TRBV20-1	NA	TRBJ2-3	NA	TGCAGTGCTAGGAAATCAGATACGCAGTATTTT	CSARKSDTQYF
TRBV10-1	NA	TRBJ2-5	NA	TGCGCCAGCAGTGCCGGGGACCAGGAGACCCAGTACTTC	CASSAGDQETQYF
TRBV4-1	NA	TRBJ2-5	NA	TGCGCCAGCAGCCAACCAGGGACACAGAGGGGCCAAGAGACCCAGTACTTC	CASSQPGTQRGQETQYF
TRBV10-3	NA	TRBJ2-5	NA	TGTGCCATCAGTGATGGAGGGTATGGAGAGACCCAGTACTTC	CAISDGGYGETQYF
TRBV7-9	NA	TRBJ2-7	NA	TGTGCCAGCAGCTTACAGTCGAGGAACTGGGCCGACGAGCAGTACTTC	CASSLQSRNWADEQYF
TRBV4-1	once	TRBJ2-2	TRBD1	TGCGCCAGCAGCCACGGGACAGCGAACACCGGGGAGCTGTTTTTT	CASSHGTANTGELFF
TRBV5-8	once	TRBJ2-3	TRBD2	TGTGCCAGCAGCCCGGGGACTAGCGGGAGTGATACGCAGTATTTT	CASSPGTSGSDTQYF
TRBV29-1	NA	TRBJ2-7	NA	TGCAGCGTTGGGCGGGGTGCTTCCTACGAGCAGTACTTC	CSVGRGASYEQYF
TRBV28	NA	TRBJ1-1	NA	TGTGCCAGCCTAAATGGGTGGGGTTGGGAGATTGGACAGAGTGAAGCTTTCTTT	CASLNGWGWEIGQSEAFF